This TCR beta chain was captured in a study of blood T cell repertoires in COVID-19. Study context: There were acute and convalescent COVID-19 samples, and they came from the United States, Italy and Spain. PBMCs, B-cell-depleted T cells, or T cells were the source of the cDNA or gDNA that made up the material.

Authors' processing steps: Using reference gene primer amplification, nucleated cell counts were estimated. The data were produced by immunoSEQ multiplex PCR, yet TCRdb's version contains in-frame clones alone and is incomplete. V and J calls and clone size follow that table, whereas D and trimming were derived from the DNA. The sample has about 280,000 clones, approximately 91% seen once. The receptor comes from a woman in her 30s with COVID-19, enrolled during active disease. The sample comprised peripheral blood.

The CDR3 nucleotides read TGTGCCATCAGTGAGATTGGGCGAGAACAGCCCCAGCATTTT. It translates to CAISEIGREQPQHF. The J gene is TRBJ1-5, the V gene TRBV10-3, with D hard to call. V was clipped by 2 bases and J by 7 bases, with 12 bases between them. This CDR3 is 14 amino acids long. CDR1 is ENHRY and CDR2 is SYGVKD in the germline V gene.